This T cell receptor (beta chain) was identified during a study of blood T cell repertoires in COVID-19. On the study more broadly: Spain, Italy and the United States supplied samples that represented acute and convalescent COVID-19. The cDNA or gDNA used as material had been derived from T cells, B-cell-depleted T cells, or PBMCs.

Method: immunoSEQ multiplex PCR; TCRdb's copy keeps in-frame clones and lacks some. Among about 270,000 clones listed, about 89% were seen once. CDR3 length: 18 amino acids. J was trimmed by 4 bases and V by 1 base; bases with no gene match: 3. Germline values: CDR1 SGHTA, CDR2 FQGTGA. This TCR was recovered from a man in his forties or fifties with active or convalescent COVID-19. V usage is TRBV7-3 and J usage is TRBJ2-2; 16 bases line up with TRBD2. Sequenced material: peripheral blood. The CDR3 spells CASSLRGLAGGPTGELFF. The CDR3, as DNA: TGTGCCAGCAGCTTAAGGGGACTAGCGGGAGGGCCCACCGGGGAGCTGTTTTTT. Supplemented by reference TRBV7-3 and TRBJ2-2, the full variable domain reads GAGVSQTPSNKVTEKGKYVELRCDPISGHTALYWYRQSLGQGPEFLIYFQGTGAADDSGLPNDRFFAVRPEGSVSTLKIQRTERGDSAVYLCASSLRGLAGGPTGELFFGEGSRLTVL.